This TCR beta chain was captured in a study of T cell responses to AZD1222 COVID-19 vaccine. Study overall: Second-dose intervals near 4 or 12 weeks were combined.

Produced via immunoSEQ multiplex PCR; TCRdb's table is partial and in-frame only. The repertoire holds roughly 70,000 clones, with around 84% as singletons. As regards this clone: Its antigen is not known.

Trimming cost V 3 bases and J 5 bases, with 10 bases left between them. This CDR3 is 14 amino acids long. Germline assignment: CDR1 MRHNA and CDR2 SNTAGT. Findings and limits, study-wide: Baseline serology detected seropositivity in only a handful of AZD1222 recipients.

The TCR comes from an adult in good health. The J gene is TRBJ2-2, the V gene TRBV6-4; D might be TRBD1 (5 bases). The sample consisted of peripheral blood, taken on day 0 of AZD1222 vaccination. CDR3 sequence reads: CASSEGHLTGELFF. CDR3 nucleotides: TGTGCCAGCAGTGAAGGACATTTAACCGGGGAGCTGTTTTTT.